Detailed here is one T cell receptor beta chain. The antigen remains undetermined. The sample is drawn from a study of T cell responses to AZD1222 COVID-19 vaccine. General study results and limits: Most donors were white British, females outnumbered males, and clonal diversity was possibly underestimated. Only five to seven AZD1222 recipients were seropositive at baseline.

Germline CDR1 and CDR2: LNHDA and SQIVND (reference sequence). The CDR3 is 16 amino acids. V gave up 4 bases and J gave up 4 bases; unmatched junction bases: 8. Assay used: immunoSEQ multiplex PCR; TCRdb lists only in-frame clones, some missing. The sample has 160,000 or so clones; roughly 90% are singletons. The V call is TRBV19, the J call TRBJ2-1; 9 positions match TRBD1. This sample comprised peripheral blood, obtained 28 days after the second AZD1222 dose. The source of this sequence is an adult who received the AZD1222 COVID-19 vaccine. CDR3 nucleotide sequence: TGTGCCAGTAGTACTTCCGGGACAGGGACTTACAATGAGCAGTTCTTC. As protein: CASSTSGTGTYNEQFF.